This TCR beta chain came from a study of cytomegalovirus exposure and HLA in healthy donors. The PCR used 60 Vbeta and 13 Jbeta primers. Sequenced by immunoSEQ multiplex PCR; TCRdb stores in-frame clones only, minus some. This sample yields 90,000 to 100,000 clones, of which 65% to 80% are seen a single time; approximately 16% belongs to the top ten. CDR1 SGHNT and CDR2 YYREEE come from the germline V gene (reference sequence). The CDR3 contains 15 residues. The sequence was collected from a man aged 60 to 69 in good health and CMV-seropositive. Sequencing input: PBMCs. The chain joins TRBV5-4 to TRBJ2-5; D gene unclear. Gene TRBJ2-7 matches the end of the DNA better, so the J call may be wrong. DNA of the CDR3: TGTGCCAGCAGCGCCGGGTCTGACGGCACCTACGAGCAGTACTTC. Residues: CASSAGSDGTYEQYF.